Here is one T cell receptor (beta chain) with its context. This record comes from a study of blood T cell repertoires in COVID-19. Trimming took 5 bases from V and 4 from J; bases not matched to a gene: 26. CDR1 and CDR2 (germline): MNHEY, SVGEGT. CDR3 length: 21 residues. The repertoire was sequenced with immunoSEQ multiplex PCR; TCRdb's copy has only in-frame clones and lacks some. The sample carries a few hundred thousand clones, roughly 80% recorded once. The sequenced sample consisted of peripheral blood. The receptor's source is an older person with COVID-19, enrolled during active disease. This rearrangement joins TRBV6-2 or TRBV6-3 to TRBJ2-5; 9 bases agree with TRBD2. The CDR3: CASSNPGLAKTSPLVRETQYF. CDR3 DNA: TGTGCCAGCAGTAACCCGGGACTAGCAAAAACATCTCCCCTAGTGAGAGAGACCCAGTACTTC.